The present T cell receptor (beta chain) was sequenced within a study of vaccination and CD4 T cells after COVID-19. Background on the study: Every participant was given two doses of BNT162b2 or mRNA-1273 vaccine. Study-wide points: Rising from about 20 to 38, the median of SARS-CoV-2-reactive clonotypes did not change significantly.

This clonotype was recorded a few times. The antigen remains unidentified. Germline V gives CDR1 MNHEY, CDR2 SMNVEV (reference sequence). Trimming cost V 4 bases and J 10 bases, with 14 bases left between them. CDR3 size: 14 residues. An Oncomine TCR Beta short-read assay was used to sequence the DNA from cultured CD4+ T cells. The genomic DNA was obtained from cultured CD4+ T cells by extraction with the QIAamp micro DNA kit. TCRdb recomputed calls from the PCR reads with MiXCR, one row per CDR3 protein. The data show around 5,900 distinct CDR3 sequences, approximately 60% seen once. Treatment specified: approximately 9-day PBMC culture with coronavirus spike peptide pools or control peptides (ViraFEST assay). ViraFEST grew antigen-specific T cells using peptide pools, then sequenced TCRs.

The TCR comes from a human donor who had recovered from COVID-19. The chain couples TRBV27 to TRBJ1-6; perhaps TRBD1 as D (6 bases). The sample was CD4+ T cells from blood, cultured in vitro. The CDR3 region has the DNA TGTGCCAGCAGTTCACAGGGTTGGGAATCACCCCTCCACTTT. Its protein product is CASSSQGWESPLHF.